This T cell receptor beta chain was identified during a study of blood T cell repertoires in COVID-19. Study overall: Researchers got acute and convalescent COVID-19 samples from the United States, Italy and Spain. The cDNA or gDNA used as material had been derived from T cells, B-cell-depleted T cells, or PBMCs.

The trim removed 2 bases at V and 6 bases at J, leaving 7 bases unmatched. CDR3 size: 16 residues. Germline assignment: CDR1 LNHDA and CDR2 SQIVND (reference sequence). As processed by the authors: For nucleated cells, counts were estimated from reference gene primer amplification. Data came from immunoSEQ multiplex PCR; TCRdb stores just in-frame clones and leaves some out. V, J and clone size were drawn from that table, and D and trimming were deduced from the DNA. Of around 13,000 clones listed, roughly 85% were seen once; the top ten hold around 30%. Sample: peripheral blood. The V call is TRBV19, the J call TRBJ1-5, with TRBD1 matching over 10 bases. This receptor was identified in a human donor in a cohort sampled during active COVID-19. The CDR3 nucleotides are TGTGCCAGTAGTATATTTTGGGACAGGGGCCGTCAGCCCCAGCATTTT. It translates to CASSIFWDRGRQPQHF.